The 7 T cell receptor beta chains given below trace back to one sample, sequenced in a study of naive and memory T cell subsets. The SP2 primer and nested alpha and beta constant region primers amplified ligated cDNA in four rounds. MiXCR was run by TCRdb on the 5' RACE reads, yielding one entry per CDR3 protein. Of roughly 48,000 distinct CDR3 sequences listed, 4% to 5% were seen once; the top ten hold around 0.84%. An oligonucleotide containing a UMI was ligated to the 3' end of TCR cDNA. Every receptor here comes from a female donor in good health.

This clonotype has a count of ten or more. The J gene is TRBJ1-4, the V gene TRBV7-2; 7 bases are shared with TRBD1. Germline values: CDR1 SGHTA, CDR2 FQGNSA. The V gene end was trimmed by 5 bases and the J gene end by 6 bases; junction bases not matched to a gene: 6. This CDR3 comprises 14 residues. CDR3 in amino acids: CASSPGTAHEKLFF. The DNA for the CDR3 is TGTGCCAGCAGCCCTGGGACAGCCCATGAAAAACTGTTTTTT.

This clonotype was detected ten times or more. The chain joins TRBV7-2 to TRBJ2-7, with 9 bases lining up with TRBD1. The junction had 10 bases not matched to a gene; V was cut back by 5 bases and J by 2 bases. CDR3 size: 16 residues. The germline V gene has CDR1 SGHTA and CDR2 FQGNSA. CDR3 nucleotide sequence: TGTGCCAGCAGCCGCGCCGGGGGACAGGGTACCTACGAGCAGTACTTC. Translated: CASSRAGGQGTYEQYF.

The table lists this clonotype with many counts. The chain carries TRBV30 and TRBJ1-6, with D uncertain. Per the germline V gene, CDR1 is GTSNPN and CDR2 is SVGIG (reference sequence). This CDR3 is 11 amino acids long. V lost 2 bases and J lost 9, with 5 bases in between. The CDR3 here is CAWSTSSPLHF. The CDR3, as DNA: TGTGCCTGGAGTACCTCTTCACCCCTCCACTTT.

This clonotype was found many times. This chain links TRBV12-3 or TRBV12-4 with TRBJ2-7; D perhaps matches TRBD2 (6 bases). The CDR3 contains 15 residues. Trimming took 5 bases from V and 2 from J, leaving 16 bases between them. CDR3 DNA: TGTGCCAGCAGTGGGGGGTCTGTACACCCCTACGAGCAGTACTTC. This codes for CASSGGSVHPYEQYF.

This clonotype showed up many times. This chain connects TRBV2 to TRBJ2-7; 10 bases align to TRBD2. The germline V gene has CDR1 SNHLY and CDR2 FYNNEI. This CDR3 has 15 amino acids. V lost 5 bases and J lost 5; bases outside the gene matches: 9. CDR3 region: CASSPPSGSWNEQYF. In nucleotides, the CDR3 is TGTGCCAGCAGTCCCCCTAGCGGGAGTTGGAACGAGCAGTACTTC.

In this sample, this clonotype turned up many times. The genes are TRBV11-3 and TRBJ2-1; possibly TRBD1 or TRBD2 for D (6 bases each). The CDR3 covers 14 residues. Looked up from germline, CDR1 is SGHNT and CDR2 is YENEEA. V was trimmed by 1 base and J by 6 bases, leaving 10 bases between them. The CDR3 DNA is TGTGCCAGCAGCTTAGGGAGGGGGAGCAATGAGCAGTTCTTC. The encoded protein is CASSLGRGSNEQFF.

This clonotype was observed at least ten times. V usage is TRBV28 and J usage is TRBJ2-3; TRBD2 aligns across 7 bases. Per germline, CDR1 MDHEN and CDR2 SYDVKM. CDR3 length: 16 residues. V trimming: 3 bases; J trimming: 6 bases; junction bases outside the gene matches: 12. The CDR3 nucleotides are TGTGCCAGCAGTTTGAACCCCGGGACTATTTTTGATACGCAGTATTTT. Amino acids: CASSLNPGTIFDTQYF.